The clone carrying this TCR beta chain appeared many times. Its antigen is unknown. The sample belongs to a study of regulatory T cells in long-lasting Graves disease. Study results and caveats: TRBV28 was favored in persistent disease, as were TRBJ1-2 and TRBJ2-5.

Both iRepertoire HTBI primers and Arm-PCR of CDR3 regions were used to build the TCR beta libraries. TCRdb called the multiplex PCR reads again in MiXCR, with one record for every CDR3 protein. The sample carries roughly 400,000 distinct CDR3 sequences, 15% recorded once. Time point indicated: newly diagnosed GD, antithyroid drugs for less than 3 months. PBMC-derived RNA was used for the TCR library. After removal of 5 bases from V and 4 bases from J, the junction contained 5 bases not matched to a gene. Looked up from germline, CDR1 is SEHNR and CDR2 is FQNEAQ (reference sequence). The CDR3 loop spans 15 amino acids. This sample was also put to use in a study of T cells in Graves' hyperthyroidism and ophthalmopathy. From that paper: A first-round RT-PCR of the TCR CDR3 used the HTBI primer set. The model forecast ophthalmopathy, anticipating it by a median roughly 6.5 months before onset.

The sequencing used peripheral blood mononuclear cells (PBMCs), collected at new diagnosis, from a patient treated with antithyroid drugs. This TCR was sampled from a woman in her thirties or forties with Graves disease. This rearrangement joins TRBV7-9 to TRBJ2-3, with 11 bases lining up with TRBD2. CDR3 nucleotides: TGTGCCAGCAGCCGTCTAGCGGGAGGTTCAGATACGCAGTATTTT. Residues: CASSRLAGGSDTQYF.